This note documents a single T cell receptor (beta chain) sequence. Its antigen remains undetermined. From each donor, a roughly 2.5 ml peripheral blood sample was collected into PAXgene tubes and stored at -80 degrees C. Without T cell sorting, total RNA was isolated from whole blood using the PAXgene blood miRNA kit on an automated QIAcube. Peripheral blood from monozygotic twin pairs who were concordant or discordant for inflammatory bowel disease underwent deep TCRalpha and TCRbeta repertoire profiling using unique molecular barcoding. Smoking habits were recorded for all twin pairs, and individuals were classified as current, former or never smokers. Library prep was done by 5' RACE. Each TCR library was prepared from about 3.5 ug of total RNA. For each sample, cDNA synthesis was carried out in eight separate reactions using SMARTScribe reverse transcriptase. Unique molecular identifiers containing a 6-nucleotide sample barcode were introduced through template switching during cDNA synthesis. TCRalpha and TCRbeta cDNA was amplified by two nested PCRs of around 15 and 9 cycles, with bead purification after each PCR. Before amplification, the cDNA was both treated with uracil DNA-glycosylase and purified with the QIAquick PCR purification kit. The second PCR added Illumina TruSeq-compatible adapters along with sample-specific barcodes. TapeStation and Qubit were used to check library quality and concentration, and 5 ng of each library went into the pool. Sequencing of pooled libraries was carried out on an Illumina HiSeq2500 single-index Rapid Run using 2 x 100 bp reads and custom sequencing primers. As for the authors' bioinformatics: MiGEC version 1.2.6 was used for UMI-based consensus assembly to correct PCR and sequencing errors. MiXCR version 2.1.1 was used for V(D)J alignment, clonotype assembly and CDR3 extraction. Normalisation of gene usage, clonotype sharing and MAIT/NKT TCR abundance was achieved by analysing the top 1000, 10 000 and 20 000 clonotypes per sample. After downsampling to 27 000 UMIs, diversity was calculated as the inverse Simpson index using the vegan R package. Statistical testing used paired Mann-Whitney U tests on the discordant twin pairs and applied Benjamini-Hochberg correction for multiple testing. TCRdb reanalyzed the reads, keeping one entry per CDR3 protein sequence and omitting DNA. For this entry, the V and J calls and clone size follow TCRdb and not the study's own pipeline. In this sample's table one finds roughly 300,000 distinct CDR3 sequences. 5.5% to 6.5% of the sample is in the top ten clones.

The record originates from a study of monozygotic twins with inflammatory bowel disease (dated by TCRdb to the late 2010s). Regarding the complete study: The complete study included approximately 28 monozygotic twin pairs: 19 IBD-discordant Danish pairs and nine German pairs, of which four were IBD-concordant and five were IBD-discordant. Each individual had, on average, about 151 000 unique TCRalpha sequences and 181 000 unique TCRbeta sequences available for analysis. The search for disease-associated traits relied mainly on comparing IBD patients with their genetically identical healthy co-twins within discordant pairs. Study-wide findings and limitations: The results gave no support for a single strong signal or clonotype linked to IBD. The analysis was unable to tell apart different T cell subtypes. Measured by the inverse Simpson index, TCRbeta repertoire diversity was lower in IBD patients than in their healthy co-twins. Because patients received different immunosuppressive treatments, the repertoires may have picked up extra background noise and variability between individuals. No difference in repertoire similarity was observed between concordant and discordant twins, possibly owing to limited statistical power. Compared with healthy twins, IBD patients shared fewer clonotypes with other individuals, and the difference was most pronounced in patients with signs of disease activity.

CDR1 and CDR2 are read off the germline V gene (reference sequence) as DFQATT and SNEGSKA. There are 14 amino acids in the CDR3, from cysteine to phenylalanine inclusive. Only the protein sequence is given. Material for sequencing was blood. The TCR originated in a human donor with ulcerative colitis or Crohn's disease, or a healthy co-twin of an affected twin (not recorded which). Recombination joined TRBV20-1 with TRBJ2-1; the TCRdb call, TRBD2, lacks DNA for checking. The CDR3 region reads CTAPIFGGGNEQFF.